These 10 T cell receptor beta chains were all obtained from the same sample, sequenced in a study of blood T cell repertoires in COVID-19. The method was immunoSEQ multiplex PCR; TCRdb's version includes in-frame clones alone and lacks a portion of them. This sample yields over 200,000 clones, of which about 90% are seen a single time; roughly 2.5% belongs to the top ten. The material sequenced was peripheral blood. These receptors came from a woman in her fifties or sixties with acute or convalescent COVID-19.

This sequence joins TRBV28 and TRBJ2-1; 12 bases are a match to TRBD2. V shed 6 bases, J shed 8 bases, and the junction held 11 bases outside the gene matches. Germline V gene lookup returns CDR1 MDHEN and CDR2 SYDVKM. This CDR3 contains 16 residues. The CDR3 DNA is TGTGCCAGCAGGCGGGACCTAGCGGGAGGGTACGATGAGCAGTTCTTC. This sequence encodes CASRRDLAGGYDEQFF.

The V and J genes are TRBV7-9 and TRBJ2-1, with 8 bases aligning to TRBD1. V was pared by 3 bases and J by 7 bases, with 8 bases of the junction left unmatched. Germline values: CDR1 SEHNR, CDR2 FQNEAQ (reference sequence). CDR3 length: 15 amino acids. The CDR3 here is CASSFNRGLRNEQFF. CDR3 bases: TGTGCCAGCAGCTTCAACAGGGGGTTAAGGAATGAGCAGTTCTTC.

The chain uses TRBV2 and TRBJ2-2, with D maybe TRBD1 (6 bases). The germline CDR1 and CDR2 sequences are SNHLY and FYNNEI. V lost 3 bases, J lost 0 bases, and 11 bases lay in between. The CDR3 contains 16 residues. The CDR3 DNA follows: TGTGCCAGCAGTGAGCGTGGGGGCGCGAACACCGGGGAGCTGTTTTTT. Its protein product is CASSERGGANTGELFF.

The gene calls are TRBV6-5 and TRBJ1-5, with D possibly matching TRBD1 (5 bases). V lost 8 bases, J lost 5 bases, and 10 bases lay in between. CDR1 MNHEY and CDR2 SVGAGI come from the germline V gene. This CDR3 comprises 12 residues. For the CDR3, the DNA is TGTGCCAGCGGTACCAGGGATCAGCCCCAGCATTTT. It is translated as CASGTRDQPQHF.

The chain uses TRBV7-9 and TRBJ1-2; 12 bases map to TRBD1. CDR1 is SEHNR and CDR2 is FQNEAQ in the germline V gene (reference sequence). This CDR3 is built from 21 residues. The junction had 21 bases not matched to a gene; V was cut back by 7 bases and J by 0 bases. Written as DNA, the CDR3 is TGTGCCAGCACCTTTGGGACAGGGGGCTCTGGTAGCTCTAAAGCTAACTATGGCTACACCTTC. Its translation is CASTFGTGGSGSSKANYGYTF.

This chain connects TRBV19 to TRBJ2-3, with 14 bases aligning to TRBD2. The CDR3 totals 16 residues. CDR1 is LNHDA and CDR2 is SQIVND in the germline V gene (reference sequence). The trim removed 5 bases at V and 3 bases at J, leaving 4 bases unmatched. The CDR3 DNA reads TGTGCCAGTAGTCCTCGGACTAGCGGGGGGACAGATACGCAGTATTTT. Protein: CASSPRTSGGTDTQYF.

The chain links TRBV7-9 to TRBJ1-6, with D maybe TRBD1 (6 bases). The length of the CDR3 is 17 residues. The germline CDR1 and CDR2 sequences are SEHNR and FQNEAQ (reference sequence). The germline V and J ends were trimmed by 0 bases and 8 bases, with 17 bases remaining between them. The CDR3 protein is CASSLALGQNSHSPLHF. The CDR3 coding sequence is TGTGCCAGCAGCTTAGCACTAGGACAGAACTCCCATTCACCCCTCCACTTT.

This clone appeared once. V usage is TRBV29-1 and J usage is TRBJ1-1; D perhaps matches TRBD1 (6 bases). Germline V CDR1 and CDR2: SQVTM, ANQGSEA. V lost 4 bases to trimming and J lost 6 bases, with 15 bases between them. CDR3 length: 13 amino acids. CDR3 protein: CSVAPQGMAEAFF. The CDR3 bases are TGCAGCGTTGCCCCCCAGGGGATGGCTGAAGCTTTCTTT.

This chain connects TRBV9 to TRBJ1-1; possible D gene TRBD1, 5 bases. This CDR3 region has 14 residues. Germline assignment: CDR1 SGDLS and CDR2 YYNGEE. Deletions cut 4 bases from V and 4 bases from J, with 14 bases between. CDR3 in amino acids: CASSLGALGTEAFF. The CDR3 region has the DNA TGTGCCAGCAGCCTAGGGGCGTTGGGCACTGAAGCTTTCTTT.

The chain couples TRBV30 to TRBJ2-1; 8 bases agree with TRBD2. This CDR3 region has 15 residues. Germline-derived CDR1 and CDR2 are GTSNPN and SVGIG (reference sequence). Germline trimming cut 3 bases from V and 3 bases from J; bases unmatched to any gene: 7. This CDR3 is CAWSTGTSGYNEQFF. In nucleotides, the CDR3 is TGTGCCTGGAGCACCGGGACTAGTGGCTACAATGAGCAGTTCTTC.